Listed below are T cell receptor beta chains from one sample, sequenced in a study of blood T cell repertoires in COVID-19. Generated by immunoSEQ multiplex PCR, the TCRdb table keeps only in-frame clones and is missing some. The sample has roughly 70,000 clones, 84% seen once. Sequenced material: peripheral blood. The receptors were gathered from a woman aged 60 to 75 with acute or convalescent COVID-19. Both conserved end residues are trimmed from each CDR3. A D gene is named only where the DNA matches it firmly.

j_call cdr3_length v_call d_call cdr3_aa
TRBJ2-1 13 TRBV5-1 NA ASSLQQRIDNEQF
TRBJ2-3 15 TRBV9 TRBD2 ASSSPRTSGGADTQY
TRBJ2-3 12 TRBV29-1 NA SAEPGTRADTQY
TRBJ1-4 15 TRBV23-1 NA ASSPGRREGTNEKLF
TRBJ1-2 10 TRBV19 NA ATWGLPNGYT
TRBJ2-7 13 TRBV5-1 NA ASSFPTGLGGEQY
TRBJ2-5 11 TRBV11-1 TRBD1 ASSLTGEETQY
TRBJ2-7 10 TRBV3-1/TRBV3-2 TRBD2 ASGEGPHEQY
TRBJ1-3 13 TRBV7-6 NA ASSLALQAGNTIY
TRBJ2-7 14 TRBV5-1 NA ASSRETAQSGYEQY
TRBJ1-5 13 TRBV5-6 NA ASSLKGFGGQPQH
TRBJ2-1 13 TRBV11-1 NA ASSLEVSSYNEQF
TRBJ2-7 12 TRBV7-7 NA ASSLGTGIHEQY
TRBJ1-2 14 TRBV6-6 NA ASLRGGTLANYGYT
TRBJ2-6 17 TRBV5-6 TRBD1 ASTFFAGTGVNGANVLT
TRBJ1-2 11 TRBV11-3 TRBD1 ASSFLDREGYT
TRBJ2-1 9 TRBV5-1 NA ASSQYNEQF
TRBJ1-4 11 TRBV19 NA ASSIVQDEKLF
TRBJ2-3 14 TRBV19 TRBD1 ASSPSGQGAGDTQY
TRBJ1-1 13 TRBV27 NA ASKAGEEMNTEAF
TRBJ1-2 13 TRBV4-2 TRBD1 ASSQERQGYYGYT
TRBJ1-2 13 TRBV7-2 TRBD1 ASSLGVGQWYGYT
TRBJ2-7 14 TRBV5-1 TRBD1 ASSLADRVWSYEQY
TRBJ1-1 12 TRBV7-9 NA ASSLGTGYTEAF
TRBJ2-6 16 TRBV24-1 TRBD1 ATSDSGTGSAGANVLT
TRBJ1-2 10 TRBV28 NA ASSLGVYGYT
TRBJ1-6 13 TRBV3-1/TRBV3-2 NA ASSQKQRWHSPLH
TRBJ2-1 16 TRBV7-2 NA ASSFVLAGTVSRNEQF